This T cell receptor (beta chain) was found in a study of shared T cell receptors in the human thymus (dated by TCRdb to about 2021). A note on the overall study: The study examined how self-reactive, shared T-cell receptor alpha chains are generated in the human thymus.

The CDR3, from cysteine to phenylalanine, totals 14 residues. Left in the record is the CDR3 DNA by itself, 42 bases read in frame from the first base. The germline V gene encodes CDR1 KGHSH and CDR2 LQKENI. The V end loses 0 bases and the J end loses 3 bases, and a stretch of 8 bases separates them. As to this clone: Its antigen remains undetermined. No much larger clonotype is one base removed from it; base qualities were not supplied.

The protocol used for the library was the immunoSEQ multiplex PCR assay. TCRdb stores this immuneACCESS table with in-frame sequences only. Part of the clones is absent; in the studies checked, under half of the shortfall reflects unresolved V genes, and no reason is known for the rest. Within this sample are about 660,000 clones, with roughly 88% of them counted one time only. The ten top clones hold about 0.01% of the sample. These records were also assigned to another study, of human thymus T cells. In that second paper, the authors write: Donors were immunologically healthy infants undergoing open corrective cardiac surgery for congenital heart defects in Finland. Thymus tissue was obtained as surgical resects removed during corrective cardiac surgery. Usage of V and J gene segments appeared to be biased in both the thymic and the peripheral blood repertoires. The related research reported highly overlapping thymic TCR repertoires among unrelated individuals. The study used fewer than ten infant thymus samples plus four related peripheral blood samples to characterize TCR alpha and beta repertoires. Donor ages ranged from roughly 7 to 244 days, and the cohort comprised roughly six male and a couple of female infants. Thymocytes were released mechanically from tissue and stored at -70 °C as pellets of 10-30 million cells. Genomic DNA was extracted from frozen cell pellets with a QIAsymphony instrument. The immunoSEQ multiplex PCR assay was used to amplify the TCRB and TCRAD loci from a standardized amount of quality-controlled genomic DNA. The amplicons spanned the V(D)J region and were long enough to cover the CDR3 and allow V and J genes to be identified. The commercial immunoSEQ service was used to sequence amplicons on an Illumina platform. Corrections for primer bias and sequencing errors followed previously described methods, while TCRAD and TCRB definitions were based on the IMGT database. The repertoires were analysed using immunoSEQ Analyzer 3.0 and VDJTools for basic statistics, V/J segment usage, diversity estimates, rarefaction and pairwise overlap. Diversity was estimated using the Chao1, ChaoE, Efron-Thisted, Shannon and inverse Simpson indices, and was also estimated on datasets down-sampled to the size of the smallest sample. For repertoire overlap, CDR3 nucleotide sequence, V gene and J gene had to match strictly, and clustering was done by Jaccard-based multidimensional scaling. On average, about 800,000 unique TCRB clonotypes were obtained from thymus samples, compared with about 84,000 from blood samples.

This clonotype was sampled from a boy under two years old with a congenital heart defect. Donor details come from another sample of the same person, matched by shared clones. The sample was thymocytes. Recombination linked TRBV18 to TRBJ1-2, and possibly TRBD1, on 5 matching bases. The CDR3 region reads CASSPPGGDYGYTF. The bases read TGTGCCAGCTCACCACCTGGGGGGGACTATGGCTACACCTTC.